The next 17 T cell receptor beta chains were all read from a single sample in a study of cytomegalovirus exposure and HLA in healthy donors. 60 Vbeta and 13 Jbeta primers were used in PCR. Method: immunoSEQ multiplex PCR; TCRdb's copy keeps in-frame clones and lacks some. The sample lists around 150,000 clones, 70% to 90% seen once, with roughly 2.1% in the top ten. Source material: PBMCs. The receptors originated from a young man in good health and CMV-seropositive.

The rearrangement uses TRBV6-5 and TRBJ2-5; weak D call: TRBD1 (6 bases). The end of the DNA aligns better with TRBJ2-7, so the J call may be wrong. The CDR3 contains 12 residues. Germline lookup yields CDR1 MNHEY and CDR2 SVGAGI. The CDR3 here is CASSYQGNEQYF. The CDR3 DNA follows: TGTGCCAGCAGTTACCAGGGGAACGAGCAGTACTTC.

As for this clone: This same CDR3 is encoded by further DNA sequences in the sample. This sequence joins TRBV9 and TRBJ1-1; D might be TRBD1 (6 bases). Trimming shortened V by 4 bases and J by 2 bases, and 15 bases separated the two germline ends. The CDR3 runs 15 residues. Germline lookup yields CDR1 SGDLS and CDR2 YYNGEE. In DNA, the CDR3 is TGTGCCAGCAGCCCAGCGGGACACCCAAACACTGAAGCTTTCTTT. Amino acid sequence: CASSPAGHPNTEAFF.

V and J are TRBV13 and TRBJ2-1; the match to TRBD2 covers 10 bases. Trimming removed 5 bases from V and 5 bases from J; junction bases left unmatched: 3. Germline assignment: CDR1 PRHDT and CDR2 FYEKMQ (reference sequence). CDR3 size: 14 residues. CDR3 in DNA: TGTGCCAGCAGCCCTAGCGGGGGTGACAATGAGCAGTTCTTC. This sequence encodes CASSPSGGDNEQFF. The full variable domain, in which reference TRBV13 and TRBJ2-1 provide the parts outside the CDR3, is AAGVIQSPRHLIKEKRETATLKCYPIPRHDTVYWYQQGPGQDPQFLISFYEKMQSDKGSIPDRFSAQQFSDYHSELNMSSLELGDSALYFCASSPSGGDNEQFFGPGTRLTVL.

J is TRBJ1-1 and V is TRBV19, with D tentatively TRBD1 (5 bases). CDR1 is LNHDA, CDR2 SQIVND, per germline (reference sequence). The CDR3 covers 17 residues. Trimming took off 8 bases at V and 2 bases at J, with 24 bases between the two ends. The CDR3 bases are TGTGCCAGTGGTAGTCCCCGGGACGGGGGATTTAACACTGAAGCTTTCTTT. This encodes CASGSPRDGGFNTEAFF.

The chain recombines TRBV6-4 with TRBJ2-3, with 8 bases lining up with TRBD2. The trim removed 0 bases at V and 3 bases at J, leaving 2 bases unmatched. CDR3 length equals 15 residues. Germline V gene lookup returns CDR1 MRHNA and CDR2 SNTAGT. CDR3 DNA: TGTGCCAGCAGTGACTCCGGGGGGGGGACAGATACGCAGTATTTT. Translated, it gives CASSDSGGGTDTQYF.

The chain combines TRBV4-1 with TRBJ1-1, with D possibly being TRBD1 (5 bases). The CDR3 totals 12 residues. The V gene lost 2 bases and the J gene lost 7 bases, with 8 bases spanning the gap. Germline V gene lookup returns CDR1 MGHRA and CDR2 YSYEKL. The CDR3 sequence: CASSQLGLEAFF. CDR3 sequence (DNA): TGCGCCAGCAGCCAATTGGGACTTGAAGCTTTCTTT.

CDR3 sequence (DNA): TGTGCCAGCAGCCAACCTACGGGATTTGGAGGAGATACGCAGTATTTT. This codes for CASSQPTGFGGDTQYF. This chain joins TRBV4-2 and TRBJ2-3, with D possibly matching TRBD2 (5 bases). V was clipped by 2 bases and J by 5 bases, with 17 bases between them. The CDR3 length is 16 residues. Per germline, CDR1 LGHNA and CDR2 YNFKEQ.

The chain couples TRBV9 to TRBJ2-3, with 9 positions matching TRBD2. Germline CDR1 and CDR2: SGDLS and YYNGEE. V shed 4 bases and J 3 bases; nucleotides not matched to a gene: 6. The CDR3 length is 15 residues. The CDR3 DNA reads as TGTGCCAGCAGCCGCTCAGGACTAGCGACAGATACGCAGTATTTT. Encoded protein: CASSRSGLATDTQYF.

Only one count was recorded for this clone. CDR3 loop: CASSLQENTEAFF. DNA of the CDR3: TGTGCCAGCAGCCTCCAGGAGAACACTGAAGCTTTCTTT. The V gene is TRBV14, the J gene TRBJ1-1; D uncertain. The CDR3 is 13 amino acids. Germline CDR1 SGHDN, CDR2 FVKESK. Trimming removed 4 bases at V and 1 base at J, with 7 bases between.

This clone was detected only a few times. The genes are TRBV6-1 and TRBJ1-5; D may be TRBD1 (6 bases). This CDR3 region has 15 residues. CDR1 and CDR2 (germline): MNHNS, SASEGT. Trimming shortened V by 8 bases and J by 3 bases, and 17 bases separated the two germline ends. The CDR3 protein is CASYSWGGDNQPQHF. CDR3 nucleotides: TGTGCCAGCTATTCGTGGGGGGGCGACAATCAGCCCCAGCATTTT.

The chain combines TRBV29-1 with TRBJ1-1, with D perhaps TRBD1 (6 bases). Trimming took 3 bases from V and 5 from J, leaving 13 bases between them. The CDR3 is 13 residues long. Germline loops: CDR1 SQVTM, CDR2 ANQGSEA. CDR3: CSVDRGFGTEAFF. In DNA, the CDR3 is TGCAGCGTTGACAGGGGTTTCGGGACTGAAGCTTTCTTT.

The chain combines TRBV7-9 with TRBJ1-4, with TRBD1 matching over 9 bases. The CDR3 extends over 14 amino acids. The V gene's germline CDR1 is SEHNR and CDR2 FQNEAQ (reference sequence). With 0 bases clipped from V and 10 bases from J, the junction kept 3 bases outside the gene matches. As DNA, the CDR3 is TGTGCCAGCAGCTTAGCGGAGACAGGGGGAAAACTGTTTTTT. Its protein is CASSLAETGGKLFF.

CDR3 loop: CASSEGQGTYNEQFF. CDR3 nucleotide sequence: TGTGCCAGCAGCGAGGGACAGGGGACCTACAATGAGCAGTTCTTC. This rearrangement joins TRBV2 to TRBJ2-1, with 10 bases lining up with TRBD1. CDR3 length: 15 residues. The V gene end was trimmed by 6 bases and the J gene end by 2 bases; junction bases not matched to a gene: 4. Looked up from germline, CDR1 is SNHLY and CDR2 is FYNNEI.

V is TRBV4-3 and J is TRBJ1-3; D is possibly TRBD1 (6 bases). The CDR3 consists of 15 residues. The germline V gene has CDR1 LGHNA and CDR2 YSLEER. The V end was cut by 1 base, the J end by 2 bases, with 9 bases between. CDR3 residues: CASSQGQAPGNTIYF. CDR3 nucleotides: TGCGCCAGCAGCCAAGGACAGGCGCCTGGAAACACCATATATTTT.

The V and J genes are TRBV7-2 and TRBJ2-7; D may be TRBD2 (6 bases). This CDR3 spans 15 amino acids. Trimming stripped 5 bases from V and 4 bases from J, with 18 bases between. Germline CDR1 and CDR2: SGHTA and FQGNSA. DNA of the CDR3: TGTGCCAGCAGCCTTGGACGGGGGTTGTGGTACGAGCAGTACTTC. Translation gives CASSLGRGLWYEQYF. The full variable domain, in which reference TRBV7-2 and TRBJ2-7 provide the parts outside the CDR3, is GAGVSQSPSNKVTEKGKDVELRCDPISGHTALYWYRQSLGQGLEFLIYFQGNSAPDKSGLPSDRFSAERTGGSVSTLTIQRTQQEDSAVYLCASSLGRGLWYEQYFGPGTRLTVT.

The table lists this clone with a count of one. This chain joins TRBV4-3 and TRBJ2-6, with D perhaps matching TRBD2 (6 bases). CDR3 length: 19 amino acids. The V gene's germline CDR1 is LGHNA and CDR2 YSLEER. V gave up 0 bases and J gave up 0 bases, with 15 bases separating them. The CDR3: CASSQDMGGSPSGANVLTF. The CDR3 DNA reads as TGCGCCAGCAGCCAAGATATGGGAGGTTCCCCCTCTGGGGCCAACGTCCTGACTTTC.

A few counts support this clone. The rearrangement uses TRBV27 and TRBJ2-1, with D uncertain. This CDR3 is built from 13 residues. CDR1 MNHEY and CDR2 SMNVEV come from the germline V gene (reference sequence). Trimming left V 2 bases short and J 3 bases short, with 5 bases between. CDR3 protein: CASSLNSYNEQFF. Here the CDR3 DNA reads TGTGCCAGCAGTTTAAATAGCTACAATGAGCAGTTCTTC.